Shown below are 21 T cell receptor beta chains from a single sample sequenced in a study of long-term antiretroviral therapy in people with HIV. The immunoSEQ assay was v3.0, run at survey level. Sequencing used immunoSEQ multiplex PCR; TCRdb keeps in-frame clones, though not all of them. The profile shows about 15,000 clones, 91% of them singletons. The sequenced sample was unsorted PBMCs, obtained 0.6 years after starting antiretroviral therapy. All receptors derive from a woman aged 40 to 50 with HIV.

V usage is TRBV5-8 and J usage is TRBJ1-1; 7 positions agree with TRBD1. The length of the CDR3 is 16 residues. J was trimmed by 0 bases and V by 2 bases; bases with no gene match: 7. Germline loops: CDR1 SGHTS, CDR2 YDEGEE. The CDR3 DNA is TGTGCCAGCAGCTTAGGGACAGCAAGGTTGAACACTGAAGCTTTCTTT. Its protein product is CASSLGTARLNTEAFF. The full variable domain, with the rest looked up from reference TRBV5-8 and TRBJ1-1, is EAGVTQSPTHLIKTRGQQATLRCSPISGHTSVYWYQQALGLGLQFLLWYDEGEERNRGNFPPRFSGRQFPNYSSELNVNALELEDSALYLCASSLGTARLNTEAFFGQGTRLTVV.

The rearrangement links TRBV11-2 to TRBJ1-6, with 7 bases identical to TRBD1. This CDR3 comprises 19 residues. The V gene's germline CDR1 is SGHAT and CDR2 FQNNGV. V was clipped by 5 bases and J by 1 base; unmatched bases: 14. As DNA, the CDR3 is TGTGCCAGCAGCCCGCACCTCACGGGGACAGTTTCCTATAATTCACCCCTCCACTTT. Translation gives CASSPHLTGTVSYNSPLHF.

The chain links TRBV10-3 to TRBJ1-1; maybe TRBD1 (5 bases). V dropped 2 bases and J dropped 3 bases, with 13 bases sitting between them. Germline CDR1 is ENHRY and CDR2 is SYGVKD. The CDR3 covers 15 residues. The CDR3 coding sequence is TGTGCCATCAGTGAGGTGGGACGGCGGGACACTGAAGCTTTCTTT. This gives the protein CAISEVGRRDTEAFF.

The chain employs TRBV6-1 and TRBJ1-6; possible D gene TRBD1, 6 bases. CDR1 and CDR2 (germline): MNHNS, SASEGT. Trimming stripped 3 bases from V and 7 bases from J, with 19 bases between. The CDR3 totals 17 residues. CDR3 amino acids: CASSDKLGQYDNSPLHF. Written as DNA, the CDR3 is TGTGCCAGCAGTGATAAGCTGGGACAATATGACAATTCACCCCTCCACTTT.

V usage is TRBV15 and J usage is TRBJ2-7; D is possibly TRBD2 (6 bases). Germline V CDR1 and CDR2: LNHNV, YYDKDF (reference sequence). The V end lost 2 bases, the J end lost 7 bases, and 12 bases lay between the germline ends. The length of the CDR3 is 13 residues. CDR3 sequence: CATSRPGAGEQYF. CDR3 bases: TGTGCCACCAGCAGACCCGGGGCGGGGGAGCAGTACTTC.

The sample holds a few counts of this clone. The chain has TRBV4-3 and TRBJ1-2; D unresolved. The CDR3 is 13 amino acids. Germline assignment: CDR1 LGHNA and CDR2 YSLEER. V lost 5 bases and J lost 8, with 15 bases in between. CDR3 residues: CASSSSDFGGYTF. As DNA, the CDR3 is TGCGCCAGCAGCTCAAGCGATTTCGGGGGCTACACCTTC.

Written as DNA, the CDR3 is TGCAGCGAGTCCGGGACAGGCGACTATGGCTACACCTTC. It yields the protein CSESGTGDYGYTF. The rearrangement links TRBV29-1 to TRBJ1-2, with 8 bases matching TRBD1. The V gene's germline CDR1 is SQVTM and CDR2 ANQGSEA. The trim removed 7 bases at V and 3 bases at J, leaving 7 bases unmatched. The CDR3 loop spans 13 amino acids.

CDR3 loop: CASSLAPSYRPITLNTEAFF. CDR3 nucleotides: TGTGCCAGCAGCTTAGCTCCCTCCTACAGGCCCATTACTCTAAACACTGAAGCTTTCTTT. The chain recombines TRBV7-8 with TRBJ1-1; TRBD1 is a possible D gene (5 bases). Germline V gene data show CDR1 as SGHVS and CDR2 as FQNEAQ. CDR3 length equals 20 residues. Trimming pared 0 bases from V and 2 bases from J, leaving 25 bases between.

The chain links TRBV5-1 to TRBJ1-1; D is uncertain. CDR3 length equals 14 residues. CDR1 is SGHRS, CDR2 YFSETQ, per germline. Trimming took off 4 bases at V and 1 base at J, with 11 bases between the two ends. DNA for the CDR3: TGCGCCAGCAGCCCGGAGTGGGGGAACACTGAAGCTTTCTTT. Its protein product is CASSPEWGNTEAFF.

This clone was detected only once. The chain employs TRBV23-1 and TRBJ2-3; D unclear. TRBV23-1 is identified as an open reading frame with a role that is uncertain. The CDR3 runs 15 residues. Trimming removed 0 bases at V and 6 bases at J, with 13 bases between. In DNA, the CDR3 is TGCGCCAGCAGTCAATCAGGGCAGCCTGGGGATACGCAGTATTTT. It codes for CASSQSGQPGDTQYF.

The chain links TRBV5-4 to TRBJ1-3; D uncertain. This CDR3 has 15 amino acids. Germline CDR1 is SGHNT and CDR2 is YYREEE (reference sequence). V was pared by 2 bases and J by 2 bases, with 11 bases between. This chain's CDR3 is CASSFDQVPGNTIYF. CDR3 in DNA: TGTGCCAGCAGCTTTGATCAGGTCCCTGGAAACACCATATATTTT. The variable domain in full, with the rest retrieved from reference TRBV5-4 and TRBJ1-3, is ETGVTQSPTHLIKTRGQQVTLRCSSQSGHNTVSWYQQALGQGPQFIFQYYREEENGRGNFPPRFSGLQFPNYSSELNVNALELDDSALYLCASSFDQVPGNTIYFGEGSWLTVV.

This sequence joins TRBV6-6 and TRBJ1-1; 8 bases fit TRBD1. Germline V gene lookup returns CDR1 MNHNY and CDR2 SVGAGI (reference sequence). The CDR3 loop spans 14 amino acids. After removal of 2 bases from V and 9 bases from J, the junction contained 8 bases not matched to a gene. The DNA for the CDR3 is TGTGCCAGCAGTTACACATCAGGGGGCCCCCAAGCTTTCTTT. This encodes CASSYTSGGPQAFF.

CDR3 DNA sequence: TGTGCCAGCAGCCCCCCAAACCGGGGGGAGTCTGAAGCTTTCTTT. Encoded protein: CASSPPNRGESEAFF. The rearrangement joins TRBV7-9 to TRBJ1-1; TRBD1 is a possible D gene (5 bases). V was clipped by 5 bases and J by 6 bases, with 19 bases between them. CDR1 is SEHNR and CDR2 is FQNEAQ in the germline V gene (reference sequence). The CDR3 length is 15 residues.

V usage is TRBV18 and J usage is TRBJ2-3; D remains unclear. Trimming took 4 bases from V and 1 from J, leaving 12 bases between them. The CDR3 covers 15 residues. From germline, CDR1 is KGHSH and CDR2 LQKENI. Here the CDR3 reads CASSQVLLGTDTQYF. CDR3 nucleotides: TGTGCCAGCTCACAGGTACTTCTGGGCACAGATACGCAGTATTTT.

The V call is TRBV5-1, the J call TRBJ2-1, with 11 bases aligning to TRBD2. The ends lost 5 bases at V and 5 bases at J; junction bases unmatched: 9. This CDR3 contains 16 residues. In germline, CDR1 is SGHRS, CDR2 YFSETQ. In DNA form, the CDR3 reads TGCGCCAGCAGTCCTCTAGCGGGGGGAACCCACAATGAGCAGTTCTTC. Translation: CASSPLAGGTHNEQFF. The complete variable domain, with remaining parts taken from reference TRBV5-1 and TRBJ2-1, reads KAGVTQTPRYLIKTRGQQVTLSCSPISGHRSVSWYQQTPGQGLQFLFEYFSETQRNKGNFPGRFSGRQFSNSRSEMNVSTLELGDSALYLCASSPLAGGTHNEQFFGPGTRLTVL.

V is TRBV15 and J is TRBJ1-1; the D gene is possibly TRBD1 (5 bases). This CDR3 has 14 residues. CDR1 and CDR2 from the germline V gene are LNHNV and YYDKDF (reference sequence). V dropped 1 base and J dropped 0 bases, with 6 bases sitting between them. The CDR3 sequence: CATSRGTLNTEAFF. Written as DNA, the CDR3 is TGTGCCACCAGCAGAGGGACACTGAACACTGAAGCTTTCTTT.

V gene TRBV27 combines with J gene TRBJ1-1, with 7 bases identical to TRBD1. CDR1 is MNHEY, CDR2 SMNVEV, per germline (reference sequence). V shed 5 bases, J shed 11 bases, and the junction held 11 bases outside the gene matches. The CDR3 totals 13 residues. The CDR3 reads CASSPVIQGRAFF. For the CDR3, the DNA is TGTGCCAGCAGTCCCGTAATACAGGGGAGGGCTTTCTTT.

The chain combines TRBV30 with TRBJ2-5, with 9 nucleotides matching TRBD2. The CDR3 has 17 amino acids. CDR1 and CDR2 from the germline V gene are GTSNPN and SVGIG (reference sequence). V was clipped by 4 bases and J by 5 bases; unmatched bases: 17. CDR3 loop: CAWTLGIRGGAFETQYF. The CDR3 coding sequence is TGTGCCTGGACCCTGGGTATTCGCGGGGGGGCTTTTGAGACCCAGTACTTC.

The chain links TRBV4-1 to TRBJ1-2; D ambiguous. Deletions cut 0 bases from V and 3 bases from J, with 17 bases between. The CDR3 has 17 amino acids. Germline V gene lookup returns CDR1 MGHRA and CDR2 YSYEKL. The CDR3 DNA follows: TGCGCCAGCAGCCAAGAGGCCTTTGCTGGACGGGACTATGGCTACACCTTC. This codes for CASSQEAFAGRDYGYTF.

The chain combines TRBV7-2 with TRBJ2-5, with 12 bases matching TRBD2. With 3 bases clipped from V and 5 bases from J, the junction kept 7 bases outside the gene matches. The V gene's germline CDR1 is SGHTA and CDR2 FQGNSA. This CDR3 is 16 amino acids long. DNA of the CDR3: TGTGCCAGCAGCTTCCGGACTAGCGGGGTAGGGGAGACCCAGTACTTC. Protein sequence: CASSFRTSGVGETQYF.

The chain recombines TRBV18 with TRBJ2-3; perhaps D is TRBD1 or TRBD2 (6 bases each). CDR3 length equals 15 residues. With 1 base removed from V and 2 bases from J, the gap between germline ends came to 10 bases. In germline, CDR1 is KGHSH, CDR2 LQKENI. CDR3: CASSPQGGYTDTQYF. In DNA, the CDR3 is TGTGCCAGCTCACCACAAGGGGGGTACACAGATACGCAGTATTTT.